The T cell receptor beta chain described here comes from a study of blood T cell repertoires in COVID-19. Profiling relied on immunoSEQ multiplex PCR, and the TCRdb table lists in-frame clones only, not all of them. The data show over 90,000 clones, roughly four fifths seen once. Seattle researchers signed up patients amid active infection and tracked them longitudinally. Unmatched junction bases numbered 4, after V lost 0 bases and J lost 4 bases. The CDR3 extends over 17 amino acids. The germline CDR1 and CDR2 sequences are ENHRY and SYGVKD. The origin of this receptor is a man older than 75 with COVID-19, enrolled during active disease. The chain combines TRBV10-3 with TRBJ2-3; 13 bases agree with TRBD2. The sample comprised peripheral blood. CDR3 residues: CAISESILAGGADTQYF. Here the CDR3 DNA reads TGTGCCATCAGTGAGTCGATACTAGCGGGGGGGGCAGATACGCAGTATTTT.